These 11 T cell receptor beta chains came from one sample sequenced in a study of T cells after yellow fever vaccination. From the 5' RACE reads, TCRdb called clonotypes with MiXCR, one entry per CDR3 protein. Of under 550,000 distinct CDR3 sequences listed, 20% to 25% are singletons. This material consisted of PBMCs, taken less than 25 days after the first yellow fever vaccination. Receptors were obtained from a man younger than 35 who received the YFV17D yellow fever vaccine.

For the CDR3, the DNA is TGTGCCAGCAGTTTATGGACAACTAGCACAGATACGCAGTATTTT. This translates into CASSLWTTSTDTQYF. The gene calls are TRBV12-3 or TRBV12-4 and TRBJ2-3; tentatively, D is TRBD1 (5 bases). Trimming took off 2 bases at V and 0 bases at J, with 9 bases between the two ends. The CDR3 extends over 15 amino acids.

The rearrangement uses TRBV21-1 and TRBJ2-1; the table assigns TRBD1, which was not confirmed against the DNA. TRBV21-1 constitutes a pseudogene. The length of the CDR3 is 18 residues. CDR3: CASSPPGVGNPPYGEQFF. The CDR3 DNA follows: TGTGCCAGCAGCCCCCCTGGAGTGGGGAACCCTCCATACGGTGAGCAGTTCTTC.

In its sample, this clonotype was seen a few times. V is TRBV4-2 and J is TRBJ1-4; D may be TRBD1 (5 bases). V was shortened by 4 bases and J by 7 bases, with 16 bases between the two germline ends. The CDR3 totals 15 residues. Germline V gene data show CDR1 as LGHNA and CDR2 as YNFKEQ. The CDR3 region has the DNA TGTGCCAGCAGCCTAACAGGCGAATCCGCTGAAAAACTGTTTTTT. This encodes CASSLTGESAEKLFF.

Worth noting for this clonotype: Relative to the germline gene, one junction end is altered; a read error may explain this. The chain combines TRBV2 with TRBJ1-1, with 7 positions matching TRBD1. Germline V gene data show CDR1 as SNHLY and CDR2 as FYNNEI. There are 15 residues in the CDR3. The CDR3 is CASSEGRQGHTEAFF. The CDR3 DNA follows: TGTGCCAGCAGCGAAGGGAGACAGGGTCATACTGAAGCTTTCTTT.

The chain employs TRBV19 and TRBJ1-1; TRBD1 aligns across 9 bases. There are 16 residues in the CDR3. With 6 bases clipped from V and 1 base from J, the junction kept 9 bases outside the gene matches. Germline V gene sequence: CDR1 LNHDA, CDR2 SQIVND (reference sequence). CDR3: CASSHRVGQGNTEAFF. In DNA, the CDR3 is TGTGCCAGTAGCCATAGGGTGGGACAGGGGAACACTGAAGCTTTCTTT.

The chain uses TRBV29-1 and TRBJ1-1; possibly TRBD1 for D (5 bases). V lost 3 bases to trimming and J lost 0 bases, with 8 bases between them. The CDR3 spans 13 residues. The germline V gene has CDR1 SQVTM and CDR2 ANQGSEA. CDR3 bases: TGCAGCGTTGACCGACAGTTGAACACTGAAGCTTTCTTT. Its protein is CSVDRQLNTEAFF.

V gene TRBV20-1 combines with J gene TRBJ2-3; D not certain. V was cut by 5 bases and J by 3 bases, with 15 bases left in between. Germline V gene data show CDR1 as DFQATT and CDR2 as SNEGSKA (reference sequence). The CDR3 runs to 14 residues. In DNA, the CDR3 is TGCAGTGCTCCGGCCGGACCCCGGACAGATACGCAGTATTTT. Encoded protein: CSAPAGPRTDTQYF.

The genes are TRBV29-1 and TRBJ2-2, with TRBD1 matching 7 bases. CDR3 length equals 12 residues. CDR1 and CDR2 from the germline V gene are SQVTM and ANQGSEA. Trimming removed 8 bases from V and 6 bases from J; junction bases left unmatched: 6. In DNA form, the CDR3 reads TGCAGCACGTGGACAGGACCCGGGGAGCTGTTTTTT. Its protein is CSTWTGPGELFF.

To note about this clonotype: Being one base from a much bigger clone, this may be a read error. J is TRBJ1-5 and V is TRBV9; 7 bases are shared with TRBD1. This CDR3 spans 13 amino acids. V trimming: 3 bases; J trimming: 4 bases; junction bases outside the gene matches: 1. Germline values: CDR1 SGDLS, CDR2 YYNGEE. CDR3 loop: CASSAGQNQPQHF. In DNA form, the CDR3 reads TGTGCCAGCAGCGCGGGACAGAATCAGCCCCAGCATTTT.

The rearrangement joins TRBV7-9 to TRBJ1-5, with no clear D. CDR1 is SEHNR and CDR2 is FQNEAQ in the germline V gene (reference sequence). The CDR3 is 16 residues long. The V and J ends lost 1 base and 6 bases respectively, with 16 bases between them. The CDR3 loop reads CASSLGDYGNGQPQHF. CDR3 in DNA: TGTGCCAGCAGCTTAGGAGACTACGGAAACGGTCAGCCCCAGCATTTT. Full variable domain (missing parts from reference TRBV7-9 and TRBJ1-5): DTGVSQNPRHKITKRGQNVTFRCDPISEHNRLYWYRQTLGQGPEFLTYFQNEAQLEKSRLLSDRFSAERPKGSFSTLEIQRTEQGDSAMYLCASSLGDYGNGQPQHFGDGTRLSIL.

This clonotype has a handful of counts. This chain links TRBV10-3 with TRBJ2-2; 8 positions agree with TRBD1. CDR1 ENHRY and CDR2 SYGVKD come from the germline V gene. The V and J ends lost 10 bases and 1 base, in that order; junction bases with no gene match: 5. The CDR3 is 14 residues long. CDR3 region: CARKGQGNTGELFF. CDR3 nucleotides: TGTGCCAGAAAAGGACAGGGGAACACCGGGGAGCTGTTTTTT.